Listed here are 15 T cell receptor beta chains from one sample, sequenced in a study of CD4 T cells in relation to SARS-CoV-2 and coronaviruses. Using immunoSEQ multiplex PCR, the repertoire was profiled, and TCRdb retains in-frame clones only, with some absent. The table shows about 54,000 clones, with approximately 90% occurring only once. Sequencing used naive CD4+ T cells from PBMCs. Indicated subset: naive CD4+ T cells isolated by negative enrichment. The receptors were sampled from an adult with COVID-19.

This chain uses TRBV3-1 (or the pseudogene TRBV3-2) with TRBJ2-4; 12 bases fit TRBD2. The V gene end was trimmed by 4 bases and the J gene end by 8 bases; junction bases not matched to a gene: 12. This CDR3 is built from 17 residues. CDR1 and CDR2 (germline): LGHDT, YNNKEL (reference sequence). The DNA for the CDR3 is TGTGCCAGCAGCCCCTGGCTAGCGGGAGGGCCAGGCCACATTCAGTACTTC. Its protein is CASSPWLAGGPGHIQYF.

The gene calls are TRBV7-9 and TRBJ2-5, with 8 bases lining up with TRBD1. Trimming took 3 bases from V and 2 from J; bases not matched to a gene: 2. Germline V gene sequence: CDR1 SEHNR, CDR2 FQNEAQ (reference sequence). The CDR3 is 14 amino acids. Here the CDR3 DNA reads TGTGCCAGCAGCTTGAGGACAGGGCAAGAGACCCAGTACTTC. It is translated as CASSLRTGQETQYF.

The chain employs TRBV10-3 and TRBJ2-2; 7 bases map to TRBD1. Looked up from germline, CDR1 is ENHRY and CDR2 is SYGVKD. Trimming cost V 3 bases and J 0 bases; bases outside gene matches: 4. The CDR3 is made up of 16 amino acids. CDR3 coding DNA: TGTGCCATCAGTGAATTGGGGACAGCGAACACCGGGGAGCTGTTTTTT. Protein: CAISELGTANTGELFF.

V and J are TRBV30 and TRBJ2-7; 8 bases agree with TRBD1. Germline loops: CDR1 GTSNPN, CDR2 SVGIG (reference sequence). Trimming took 3 bases from V and 6 from J; bases not matched to a gene: 10. The CDR3 spans 14 residues. CDR3 residues: CAWRTSRGRVEQYF. In nucleotides, the CDR3 is TGTGCCTGGAGAACATCCAGGGGGCGCGTCGAGCAGTACTTC.

The rearrangement joins TRBV9 to TRBJ2-3; tentative D call: TRBD2 (5 bases). Germline CDR1 reads SGDLS; CDR2 reads YYNGEE. The length of the CDR3 is 14 residues. Trimming removed 3 bases from V and 0 bases from J, with 8 bases in between. The CDR3 loop is CASSGWTSTDTQYF. CDR3 nucleotides: TGTGCCAGCAGCGGATGGACTAGCACAGATACGCAGTATTTT. The complete variable domain, with remaining parts taken from reference TRBV9 and TRBJ2-3, reads DSGVTQTPKHLITATGQRVTLRCSPRSGDLSVYWYQQSLDQGLQFLIQYYNGEERAKGNILERFSAQQFPDLHSELNLSSLELGDSALYFCASSGWTSTDTQYFGPGTRLTVL.

The chain recombines TRBV6-1 with TRBJ2-3; TRBD2 matches at 10 bases. With 1 base clipped from V and 2 bases from J, the junction kept 3 bases outside the gene matches. From germline, CDR1 is MNHNS and CDR2 SASEGT. CDR3 length: 16 residues. CDR3 coding DNA: TGTGCCAGCAGTGAAGTACTAGCGGGACCCACAGATACGCAGTATTTT. This translates into CASSEVLAGPTDTQYF.

This clone was observed once. The rearrangement uses TRBV3-1 (or the pseudogene TRBV3-2) and TRBJ2-7, with D possibly matching TRBD1 (5 bases). CDR3 size: 14 residues. Trimming pared 1 base from V and 2 bases from J, leaving 9 bases between. Germline V gives CDR1 LGHDT, CDR2 YNNKEL (reference sequence). CDR3 sequence: CASSQGAGTYEQYF. The CDR3 DNA reads as TGTGCCAGCAGCCAAGGGGCAGGGACCTACGAGCAGTACTTC.

This clone was observed once. This rearrangement joins TRBV30 to TRBJ2-3; D is perhaps TRBD2 (6 bases). Germline V CDR1 and CDR2: GTSNPN, SVGIG (reference sequence). The V end lost 0 bases, the J end lost 1 base, and 14 bases lay between the germline ends. There are 16 residues in the CDR3. The CDR3 DNA reads as TGTGCCTGGAGTGTACGGTTCGGGGGAGGCACAGATACGCAGTATTTT. The encoded protein is CAWSVRFGGGTDTQYF.

This rearrangement joins TRBV3-1 (or the pseudogene TRBV3-2) to TRBJ2-2, with D uncertain. The V gene's germline CDR1 is LGHDT and CDR2 YNNKEL (reference sequence). CDR3 size: 12 residues. Trimming pared 2 bases from V and 7 bases from J, leaving 5 bases between. CDR3 loop: CASSQLGGELFF. Here the CDR3 DNA reads TGTGCCAGCAGCCAATTAGGCGGGGAGCTGTTTTTT.

This sequence joins TRBV7-2 and TRBJ2-7, with 7 bases fitting TRBD1. Germline values: CDR1 SGHTA, CDR2 FQGNSA. Germline trimming cut 1 base from V and 5 bases from J; bases unmatched to any gene: 5. The CDR3 is 14 amino acids. The CDR3 DNA reads as TGTGCCAGCAGCTTAGACAGGGGTCTGAACGAGCAGTACTTC. Its protein product is CASSLDRGLNEQYF.

This clone was counted a single time. The chain uses TRBV14 and TRBJ2-7, with 7 bases that match TRBD1. In germline, CDR1 is SGHDN, CDR2 FVKESK. Unmatched junction bases numbered 4, after V lost 5 bases and J lost 3 bases. This CDR3 has 13 amino acids. Written as DNA, the CDR3 is TGTGCCAGCAGCGTAGGGGGCTACTACGAGCAGTACTTC. This codes for CASSVGGYYEQYF.

The chain links TRBV15 to TRBJ2-5; D is unclear. From germline, CDR1 is LNHNV and CDR2 YYDKDF (reference sequence). The CDR3 runs 13 residues. Deletions cut 6 bases from V and 8 bases from J, with 16 bases between. The CDR3 sequence: CATRWAARGTQYF. For the CDR3, the DNA is TGTGCCACCAGGTGGGCAGCCCGAGGTACCCAGTACTTC.

The rearrangement uses TRBV28 and TRBJ1-4; TRBD1 agrees at 8 bases. The V gene end was trimmed by 6 bases and the J gene end by 4 bases; junction bases not matched to a gene: 13. This CDR3 contains 17 residues. The germline CDR1 and CDR2 sequences are MDHEN and SYDVKM. CDR3 amino acids: CASRTPPGGAGNEKLFF. CDR3 coding DNA: TGTGCCAGCAGAACCCCCCCAGGGGGCGCCGGTAATGAAAAACTGTTTTTT.

V and J are TRBV14 and TRBJ2-5, with D unclear. Trimming left V 1 base short and J 5 bases short, with 5 bases between. Germline CDR1 reads SGHDN; CDR2 reads FVKESK. The length of the CDR3 is 12 residues. CDR3 region: CASSQGSETQYF. The DNA of the CDR3 is TGTGCCAGCAGCCAAGGGTCTGAGACCCAGTACTTC.

V gene TRBV29-1 combines with J gene TRBJ2-5; 9 positions match TRBD1. The CDR3 runs to 14 residues. Germline V gene data show CDR1 as SQVTM and CDR2 as ANQGSEA. J was trimmed by 2 bases and V by 7 bases; bases with no gene match: 8. This chain's CDR3 is CSAKGQGTQETQYF. The CDR3 nucleotides are TGCAGCGCGAAAGGACAGGGGACGCAAGAGACCCAGTACTTC.